A selection of T cell receptor beta chains follows, all from one sample in a study of T cell responses to AZD1222 COVID-19 vaccine. Here immunoSEQ multiplex PCR was the method, and the copy in TCRdb shows in-frame clones only, minus some. The sample shows more than 75,000 clones, 83% of them seen only once. Source: peripheral blood, taken 28 days after the second AZD1222 dose. These receptors originate from an adult who received the AZD1222 COVID-19 vaccine. CDR3s include the opening cysteine and the closing phenylalanine or tryptophan. Each record gives: V gene, J gene, D gene, clone size, CDR3 DNA, CDR3 protein. The D gene is left open where the match is weak. Only part of the rows carry a size: once, few, many, or a class if the clone is expanded.

V: TRBV6-5
J: TRBJ1-2
D: NA
size: NA
DNA: TGTGCCAGCAGCCCGATGGATGGGGATGGCTACACCTTC
CDR3: CASSPMDGDGYTF

V: TRBV19
J: TRBJ2-3
D: NA
size: NA
DNA: TGTGCCAGTAGTATTCTCGTTACCACAGATACGCAGTATTTT
CDR3: CASSILVTTDTQYF

V: TRBV9
J: TRBJ2-7
D: NA
size: once
DNA: TGTGCCAGCAGCGAGCGGGACACCGGGGCATACTCCTACGAGCAGTACTTC
CDR3: CASSERDTGAYSYEQYF

V: TRBV27
J: TRBJ1-2
D: NA
size: NA
DNA: TGTGCCAGCAGTTCGTTGATGGGGTATTCTGGCTACACCTTC
CDR3: CASSSLMGYSGYTF

V: TRBV6-5
J: TRBJ2-7
D: TRBD2
size: NA
DNA: TGTGCCAGCACCAGTAGGGCGGGAGGGGCTGAGCAGTACTTC
CDR3: CASTSRAGGAEQYF

V: TRBV10-3
J: TRBJ1-4
D: TRBD1
size: NA
DNA: TGTGCCATCAGTGAGTCGAGGCCCGGACAGGGGGGCGAAAAACTGTTTTTT
CDR3: CAISESRPGQGGEKLFF

V: TRBV6-1
J: TRBJ1-2
D: NA
size: NA
DNA: TGTGCCAGCAGTGATTGGGACTATGGCTACACCTTC
CDR3: CASSDWDYGYTF

V: TRBV24-1
J: TRBJ2-2
D: NA
size: once
DNA: TGTGCCACCCGAGGATCCGGGGAGCTGTTTTTT
CDR3: CATRGSGELFF

V: TRBV25-1
J: TRBJ1-2
D: NA
size: few
DNA: TGTGCCAGCAGAGCGCAGGGTTTAGTCTATGGCTACACCTTC
CDR3: CASRAQGLVYGYTF

V: TRBV7-2
J: TRBJ1-4
D: TRBD1
size: few
DNA: TGTGCCAGCAGCCCGTGGGGTACCGGGACAGGGGCTGAAAAACTGTTTTTT
CDR3: CASSPWGTGTGAEKLFF

V: TRBV3-1/TRBV3-2
J: TRBJ2-7
D: NA
size: NA
DNA: TGTGCCAGCAGCCTGAGGTTCTCCTCCTACGAGCAGTACTTC
CDR3: CASSLRFSSYEQYF

V: TRBV9
J: TRBJ1-1
D: TRBD1
size: NA
DNA: TGTGCCAGCAGCGACTCAACAACAGGGGCGACGACCACTGAAGCTTTCTTT
CDR3: CASSDSTTGATTTEAFF

V: TRBV2
J: TRBJ1-1
D: NA
size: NA
DNA: TGTGCCAGCAGGGACGGTGATTACACTGAAGCTTTCTTT
CDR3: CASRDGDYTEAFF

V: TRBV11-3
J: TRBJ2-1
D: TRBD2
size: NA
DNA: TGTGCCAGCAGAAGTAGCGGGGCCTCGGCTGAGCAGTTCTTC
CDR3: CASRSSGASAEQFF